This T cell receptor (beta chain) stems from a study of PD-1 blockade in classical Hodgkin lymphoma. Each and every patient relapsed after autologous stem cell transplantation, and patients got differing brentuximab vedotin exposure. After PBMCs were thawed, their CD8+ T cells were isolated by magnetic negative selection. TCRdb's table, derived via immunoSEQ multiplex PCR, lists solely in-frame clones and lacks some. The sample lists some 25,000 clones, about 91% occurring once. V gave up 8 bases and J gave up 0 bases, with 9 bases separating them. CDR1 is SGHVS, CDR2 FQNEAQ, per germline. The length of the CDR3 is 13 residues.

The sequencing used CD8+ T cells from blood, collected at baseline. This chain links TRBV7-8 with TRBJ2-3, with D unresolved. The receptor comes from a human donor with classical Hodgkin lymphoma. CDR3 sequence: CASLVSSTDTQYF. CDR3 sequence (DNA): TGTGCCAGCCTTGTCTCTAGCACAGATACGCAGTATTTT. Full variable domain (outside the CDR3, taken from reference TRBV7-8 and TRBJ2-3): GAGVSQSPRYKVAKRGQDVALRCDPISGHVSLFWYQQALGQGPEFLTYFQNEAQLDKSGLPSDRFFAERPEGSVSTLKIQRTQQEDSAVYLCASLVSSTDTQYFGPGTRLTVL.